The clone carrying this TCR beta chain is a singleton in its sample. Its antigen is still unknown. The sample comes from a study of cytomegalovirus exposure and HLA in healthy donors. Study-wide results and caveats: Rare sequences made up most TCRs, while some public TCRs were found in many donors. For cytomegalovirus status, the classifier reportedly gave diagnoses with high specificity and sensitivity. First-cohort TCR clusters were later found to tend to co-occur in the roughly 110 validation repertoires.

This table comes from immunoSEQ multiplex PCR, and its TCRdb copy is limited to in-frame clones, with some not included. The sample yields 150,000 to 200,000 clones, about 82% seen once. The TCR was taken from a woman aged 18-29 years in good health and CMV-seronegative. The source material was PBMCs.

This chain's CDR3 is CASSELSSLIYEQFF. Here the CDR3 DNA reads TGTGCCAGCAGTGAACTTAGCAGCTTAATCTATGAGCAGTTCTTC. The genes are TRBV6-1 and TRBJ2-1; D call uncertain. Per germline, CDR1 MNHNS and CDR2 SASEGT. This CDR3 has 15 amino acids. Trimming removed 2 bases at V and 8 bases at J, with 16 bases between.